This T cell receptor (beta chain) is drawn from a study of T-cell reconstitution after alpha-beta-depleted transplantation in children. A word on this clonotype: Its antigen remains unknown.

This sample's TCRbeta library carried unique molecular identifier barcodes. TCRdb fed the PCR reads into MiXCR, producing one record per CDR3 protein. Altogether 440,000 or so distinct CDR3 sequences are present, over 40% being singletons, with the ten largest covering approximately 25%. General study findings and limits: Reportedly, roughly two months post-transplant, alpha-beta T cells arose from several hundred expanded graft clones. It was newly produced T cells that mostly accounted for T-cell counts and diversity one year after transplant. Diversity of TCRbeta at day 60 was high in some patients, arising from surviving recipient T cells and thymic progenitors.

Germline V gene sequence: CDR1 MNHNS, CDR2 SASEGT. With V trimmed by 4 bases and J by 7 bases, 3 bases remained unmatched. The CDR3 totals 14 residues. The clonotype originates from a girl aged 2 to 10 with aplastic anemia, due to receive a stem cell transplant. This chain joins TRBV6-1 and TRBJ1-6; 8 bases map to TRBD1. The sequencing used PBMCs, collected before TCRalphabeta/CD19-depleted stem cell transplant. The CDR3 loop reads CASSADRVNSPLHF. The CDR3 DNA follows: TGTGCCAGCAGTGCGGACAGGGTGAATTCACCCCTCCACTTT.